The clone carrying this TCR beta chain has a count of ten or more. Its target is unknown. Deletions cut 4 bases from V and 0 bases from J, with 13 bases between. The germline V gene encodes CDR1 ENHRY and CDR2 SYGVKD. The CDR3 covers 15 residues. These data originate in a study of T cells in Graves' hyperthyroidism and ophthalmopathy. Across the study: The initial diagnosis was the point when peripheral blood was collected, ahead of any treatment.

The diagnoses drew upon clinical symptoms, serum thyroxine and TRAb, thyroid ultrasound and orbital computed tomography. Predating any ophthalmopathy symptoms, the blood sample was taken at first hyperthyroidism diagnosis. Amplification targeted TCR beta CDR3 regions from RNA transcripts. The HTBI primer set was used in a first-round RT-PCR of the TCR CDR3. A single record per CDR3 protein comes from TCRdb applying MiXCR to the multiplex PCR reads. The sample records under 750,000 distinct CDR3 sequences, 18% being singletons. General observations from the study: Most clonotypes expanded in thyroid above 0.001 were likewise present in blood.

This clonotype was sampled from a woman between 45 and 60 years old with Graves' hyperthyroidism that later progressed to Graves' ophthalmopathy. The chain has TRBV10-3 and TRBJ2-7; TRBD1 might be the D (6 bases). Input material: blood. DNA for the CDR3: TGTGCCATCAGTGGCCGGGACACGAGCTCCTACGAGCAGTACTTC. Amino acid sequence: CAISGRDTSSYEQYF.